Listed below are T cell receptor beta chains from one sample, sequenced in a study of early T cells in non-severe SARS-CoV-2 infection. TCRdb passed the 5' RACE reads through MiXCR, listing each CDR3 protein once. This table has 90,000 to 130,000 distinct CDR3 sequences, roughly 13% appearing once. The specimen was whole blood, collected at baseline. The source of these receptors is an adult who was a healthcare worker with PCR-confirmed SARS-CoV-2 infection or an uninfected control (not recorded which). Each CDR3 is given with its conserved first and last residue. D genes are given only for firm matches. The size of a clone is reported for some rows only, either as once, few or many, or as a class for expanded clones.

v_gene: TRBV20-1
d_gene: TRBD1
abundance: few
j_gene: TRBJ1-5
CDR3aa: CSASVQGDGNQPQHF
CDR3nt: TGCAGTGCTAGTGTTCAGGGGGATGGGAATCAGCCCCAGCATTTT

v_gene: TRBV7-8
d_gene: TRBD1
abundance: NA
j_gene: TRBJ2-7
CDR3aa: CASSPAWTGYEQYF
CDR3nt: TGTGCCAGCAGCCCCGCGTGGACAGGGTACGAGCAGTACTTC

v_gene: TRBV4-1
d_gene: NA
abundance: few
j_gene: TRBJ2-7
CDR3aa: CASSQFTGILSYEQYF
CDR3nt: TGCGCCAGCAGCCAATTTACCGGGATCCTCTCCTACGAGCAGTACTTC

v_gene: TRBV4-1
d_gene: TRBD2
abundance: NA
j_gene: TRBJ2-6
CDR3aa: CASSPPHRSRTSGDSDSGANVLTF
CDR3nt: TGCGCCAGCAGCCCCCCTCACCGCTCTAGGACTAGCGGGGATTCCGACTCTGGGGCCAACGTCCTGACTTTC

v_gene: TRBV20-1
d_gene: NA
abundance: few
j_gene: TRBJ2-3
CDR3aa: CSARALGGEVSTDTQYF
CDR3nt: TGCAGTGCTAGAGCTTTGGGCGGAGAGGTGAGCACAGATACGCAGTATTTT

v_gene: TRBV11-2
d_gene: TRBD2
abundance: NA
j_gene: TRBJ2-5
CDR3aa: CASSLSPAGGTETQYF
CDR3nt: TGTGCCAGCAGCTTATCTCCAGCGGGGGGGACAGAGACCCAGTACTTC

v_gene: TRBV12-3/TRBV12-4
d_gene: TRBD1
abundance: few
j_gene: TRBJ1-5
CDR3aa: CASSPIDRANQPQHF
CDR3nt: TGTGCCAGCAGCCCCATCGACAGGGCGAATCAGCCCCAGCATTTT

v_gene: TRBV2
d_gene: TRBD1
abundance: few
j_gene: TRBJ1-1
CDR3aa: CASSMDRGMNTEAFF
CDR3nt: TGTGCCAGCAGTATGGACAGGGGGATGAACACTGAAGCTTTCTTT

v_gene: TRBV7-8
d_gene: TRBD2
abundance: few
j_gene: TRBJ2-5
CDR3aa: CASRILSGGARAQYF
CDR3nt: TGTGCCAGCAGGATACTAAGCGGGGGGGCCAGGGCCCAGTACTTC

v_gene: TRBV20-1
d_gene: NA
abundance: NA
j_gene: TRBJ2-1
CDR3aa: CSAGHRRNEQFF
CDR3nt: TGCAGTGCTGGCCACCGAAGGAATGAGCAGTTCTTC

v_gene: TRBV9
d_gene: TRBD2
abundance: few
j_gene: TRBJ2-7
CDR3aa: CASSVTSGRAPSYEQYF
CDR3nt: TGTGCCAGCAGCGTGACTAGCGGGAGGGCCCCGTCCTACGAGCAGTACTTC

v_gene: TRBV6-1
d_gene: NA
abundance: few
j_gene: TRBJ1-5
CDR3aa: CASTQRGSQPQHF
CDR3nt: TGTGCCAGCACCCAGAGGGGAAGTCAGCCCCAGCATTTT

v_gene: TRBV20-1
d_gene: NA
abundance: few
j_gene: TRBJ2-1
CDR3aa: CSAPSWADNEQFF
CDR3nt: TGCAGTGCTCCCTCGTGGGCGGACAATGAGCAGTTCTTC

v_gene: TRBV5-1
d_gene: NA
abundance: many
j_gene: TRBJ2-3
CDR3aa: CASSLGVTDFTDTQYF
CDR3nt: TGCGCCAGCAGCTTGGGCGTAACAGATTTCACAGATACGCAGTATTTT

v_gene: TRBV5-1
d_gene: NA
abundance: NA
j_gene: TRBJ1-1
CDR3aa: CVSSSDGQNTEAFF
CDR3nt: TGCGTCAGCAGCTCCGACGGCCAGAACACTGAAGCTTTCTTT

v_gene: TRBV5-6
d_gene: NA
abundance: NA
j_gene: TRBJ2-7
CDR3aa: CASSLTGSPYEQYF
CDR3nt: TGTGCCAGCAGCTTAACAGGAAGCCCCTACGAGCAGTACTTC

v_gene: TRBV7-9
d_gene: TRBD1
abundance: once
j_gene: TRBJ2-5
CDR3aa: CASSRDAGTELDQYF
CDR3nt: TGTGCCAGCAGCCGTGACGCCGGGACAGAATTAGACCAGTACTTC

v_gene: TRBV5-1
d_gene: NA
abundance: many
j_gene: TRBJ1-6
CDR3aa: CASSLYSGSYNSPLHF
CDR3nt: TGCGCCAGCAGCTTGTATTCGGGCTCCTATAATTCACCCCTCCACTTT

v_gene: TRBV29-1
d_gene: TRBD1
abundance: few
j_gene: TRBJ2-1
CDR3aa: CSVEGRGQGIYNEQFF
CDR3nt: TGCAGCGTTGAAGGTCGGGGACAGGGCATCTACAATGAGCAGTTCTTC

v_gene: TRBV7-3
d_gene: NA
abundance: NA
j_gene: TRBJ2-3
CDR3aa: CASSLVGGRSDTQYF
CDR3nt: TGTGCCAGCAGCTTAGTGGGTGGAAGATCAGATACGCAGTATTTT

v_gene: TRBV11-1
d_gene: NA
abundance: few
j_gene: TRBJ2-1
CDR3aa: CASSLGRERRNEQFF
CDR3nt: TGTGCCAGCAGCTTGGGCAGGGAACGGAGGAATGAGCAGTTCTTC

v_gene: TRBV6-1
d_gene: TRBD1
abundance: NA
j_gene: TRBJ1-2
CDR3aa: CASSVDRGPYGYTF
CDR3nt: TGTGCCAGCAGTGTCGACAGGGGGCCGTATGGCTACACCTTC

v_gene: TRBV9
d_gene: NA
abundance: few
j_gene: TRBJ2-7
CDR3aa: CASSVQGTPSYEQYF
CDR3nt: TGTGCCAGCAGCGTACAGGGGACCCCCTCCTACGAGCAGTACTTC

v_gene: TRBV12-3/TRBV12-4
d_gene: NA
abundance: NA
j_gene: TRBJ1-4
CDR3aa: CASSPGRTNEKLFF
CDR3nt: TGTGCCAGCAGTCCAGGGAGAACTAATGAAAAACTGTTTTTT

v_gene: TRBV5-1
d_gene: TRBD1
abundance: few
j_gene: TRBJ1-2
CDR3aa: CASSATTGSGGGGYTF
CDR3nt: TGCGCCAGCAGCGCCACGACAGGGAGCGGGGGAGGCGGCTACACCTTC